These T cell receptor beta chains were read from a single sample in a study of CD8+ T cells in alopecia areata. The protocol was immunoSEQ multiplex PCR, while the TCRdb copy is restricted to in-frame clones and leaves out a portion. Of approximately 99,000 clones listed, approximately 63% are singletons. Sample: CD8+ T cells sorted from blood. The receptors come from a human donor in good health. CDR3s include the opening cysteine and the closing phenylalanine or tryptophan. The D gene is left open where the match is weak. The listing skips clone size in some rows; elsewhere it reads once, few, many or a size class.

cdr3_nt | cdr3_aa | d_call | clone_size | j_call | v_call
TGCAGCGTTATGACAGGGGACATATACGAGCAGTACTTC | CSVMTGDIYEQYF | TRBD1 | . | TRBJ2-7 | TRBV29-1
TGTGCCAGCTCACCACGACTACCGGGACAGGGGGCCGGGGAGCTGTTTTTT | CASSPRLPGQGAGELFF | TRBD1 | . | TRBJ2-2 | TRBV18
TGCGCCAGCAGCCAGGCCGGGAGTTCACCCCTCCACTTT | CASSQAGSSPLHF | . | . | TRBJ1-6 | TRBV4-1
TGTGCCAGCAGCTTAGGGGCAGTAGGCGAGCAGTACTTC | CASSLGAVGEQYF | . | . | TRBJ2-7 | TRBV7-2
TGTGCCAGCTCACCATCCGGGACAGGGTCCTACGAGCAGTACTTC | CASSPSGTGSYEQYF | TRBD1 | . | TRBJ2-7 | TRBV18
TGTGCCAGCACCTCAGGGGGGGGCAATCAGCCCCAGCATTTT | CASTSGGGNQPQHF | TRBD1 | . | TRBJ1-5 | TRBV13
TGCAGCGTTGGGGATTTAGGGGCGAACACTGAAGCTTTCTTT | CSVGDLGANTEAFF | . | few | TRBJ1-1 | TRBV29-1
TGTGCCAGCAGCCATGGGACAGGTCTTTCACCCCTCCACTTT | CASSHGTGLSPLHF | TRBD1 | . | TRBJ1-6 | TRBV16
TGTGCCAGCACGGGAGCCTCTGAAGCTTTCTTT | CASTGASEAFF | . | . | TRBJ1-1 | TRBV2
TGTGCCAGCAGCCGCACGGGACCCTACGAGCAGTACTTC | CASSRTGPYEQYF | . | few | TRBJ2-7 | TRBV7-9
TGTGCCAGCAATACTCTAGGAGGTGGTGACTATGGCTACACCTTC | CASNTLGGGDYGYTF | . | . | TRBJ1-2 | TRBV13
TGCAGCGTTGTGATTGGGATAGGTACGCAGTATTTT | CSVVIGIGTQYF | . | few | TRBJ2-3 | TRBV29-1
TGTGCCAGCAGCTTGGGCAGGGGTACTCAGCCCCAGCATTTT | CASSLGRGTQPQHF | . | . | TRBJ1-5 | TRBV13
TGCGCCAGCAGCTTGGGGAGAGCGGACTATGGCTACACCTTC | CASSLGRADYGYTF | . | . | TRBJ1-2 | TRBV5-1
TGTGCCAGCAGCTTCTCGGGATTATCTAGGGGGGTAAGAGATGAGCAGTTCTTC | CASSFSGLSRGVRDEQFF | . | few | TRBJ2-1 | TRBV7-8
TGTGCCAGCAGCCCGGGCCAGGGGCATGCTTTCTTT | CASSPGQGHAFF | . | . | TRBJ1-1 | TRBV5-6
TGCGCCAGCAGCCAAGACCCAGGGAACTATGGCTACACCTTC | CASSQDPGNYGYTF | . | once | TRBJ1-2 | TRBV4-1
TGCAGCGTTGAAGATTTGGAGGGGCGCTTCGGGCGCTATGGCTACACCTTC | CSVEDLEGRFGRYGYTF | . | few | TRBJ1-2 | TRBV29-1
TGTGCCAGCAGCCAAGGCAGCGGGGAGCAGTACTTC | CASSQGSGEQYF | . | once | TRBJ2-7 | TRBV5-6
TGTGCCAGCAGTTCACAGGGGGATTACACTGAAGCTTTCTTT | CASSSQGDYTEAFF | TRBD1 | once | TRBJ1-1 | TRBV27
TGTGCCAGCAGCGCGGGGGTGATGGCAGGGCCGAACTATGGCTACACCTTC | CASSAGVMAGPNYGYTF | . | . | TRBJ1-2 | TRBV9
TGTGCCAGCAGTCAGGGGGCTGCCACAGATACGCAGTATTTT | CASSQGAATDTQYF | TRBD1 | . | TRBJ2-3 | TRBV9
TGTGCCAGTAGTATAGGAGGGAACATTCAGTACTTC | CASSIGGNIQYF | . | few | TRBJ2-4 | TRBV19
TGTGCCAGCAGCCTGGCAAGTTCTGGAAACACCATATATTTT | CASSLASSGNTIYF | . | few | TRBJ1-3 | TRBV7-9
TGTGCCAGCAGCGCCTCTCGTGGAACAGCGAGCTCTGGAAACACCATATATTTT | CASSASRGTASSGNTIYF | . | . | TRBJ1-3 | TRBV9